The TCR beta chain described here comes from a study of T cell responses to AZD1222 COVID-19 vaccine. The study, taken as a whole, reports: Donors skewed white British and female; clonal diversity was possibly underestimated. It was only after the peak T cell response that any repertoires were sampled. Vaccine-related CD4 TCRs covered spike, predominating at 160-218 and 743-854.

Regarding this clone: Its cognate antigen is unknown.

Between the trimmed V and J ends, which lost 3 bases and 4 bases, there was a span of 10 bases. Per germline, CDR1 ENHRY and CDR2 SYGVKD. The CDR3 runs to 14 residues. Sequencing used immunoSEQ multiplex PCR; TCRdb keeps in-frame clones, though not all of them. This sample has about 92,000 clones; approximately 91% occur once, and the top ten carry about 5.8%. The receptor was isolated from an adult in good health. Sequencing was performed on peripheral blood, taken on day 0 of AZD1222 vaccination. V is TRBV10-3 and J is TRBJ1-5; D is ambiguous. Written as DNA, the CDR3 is TGTGCCATCAGTGAACGGCAGGTGAATCAGCCCCAGCATTTT. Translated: CAISERQVNQPQHF.